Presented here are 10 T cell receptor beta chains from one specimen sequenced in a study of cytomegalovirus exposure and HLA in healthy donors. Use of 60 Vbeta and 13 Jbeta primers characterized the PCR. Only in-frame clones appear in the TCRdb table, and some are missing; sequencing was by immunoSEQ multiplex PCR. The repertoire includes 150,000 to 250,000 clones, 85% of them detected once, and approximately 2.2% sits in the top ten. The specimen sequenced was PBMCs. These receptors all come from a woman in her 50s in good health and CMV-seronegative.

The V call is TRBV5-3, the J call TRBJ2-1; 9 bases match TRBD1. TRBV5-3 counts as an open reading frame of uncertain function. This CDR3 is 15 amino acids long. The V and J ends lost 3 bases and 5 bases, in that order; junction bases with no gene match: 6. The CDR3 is CARSSRDRVNNEQFF. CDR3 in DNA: TGTGCCAGAAGCTCCCGGGACAGGGTCAACAATGAGCAGTTCTTC.

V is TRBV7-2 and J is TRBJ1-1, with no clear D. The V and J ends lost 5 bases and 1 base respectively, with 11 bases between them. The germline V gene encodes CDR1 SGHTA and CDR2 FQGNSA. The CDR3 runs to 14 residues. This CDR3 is CASSPGIRNTEAFF. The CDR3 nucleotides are TGTGCCAGCAGCCCCGGTATAAGGAACACTGAAGCTTTCTTT.

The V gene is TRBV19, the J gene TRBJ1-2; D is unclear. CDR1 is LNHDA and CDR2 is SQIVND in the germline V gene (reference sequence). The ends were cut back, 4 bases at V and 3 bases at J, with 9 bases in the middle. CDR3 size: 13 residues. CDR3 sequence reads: CASSKTGYYGYTF. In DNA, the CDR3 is TGTGCCAGTAGTAAGACTGGATACTATGGCTACACCTTC.

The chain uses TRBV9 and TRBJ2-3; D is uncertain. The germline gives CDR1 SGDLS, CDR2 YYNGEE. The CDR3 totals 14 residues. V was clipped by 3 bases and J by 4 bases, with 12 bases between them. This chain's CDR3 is CASSESRGADTQYF. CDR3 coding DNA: TGTGCCAGCAGCGAGAGCCGAGGAGCAGATACGCAGTATTTT.

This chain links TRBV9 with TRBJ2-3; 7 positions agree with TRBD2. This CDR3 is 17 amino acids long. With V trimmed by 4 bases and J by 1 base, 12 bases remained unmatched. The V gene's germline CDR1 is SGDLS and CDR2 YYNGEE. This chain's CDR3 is CASSRGSFTSGTDTQYF. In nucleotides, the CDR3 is TGTGCCAGCAGCCGGGGTAGTTTTACTAGCGGCACAGATACGCAGTATTTT.

CDR3 sequence (DNA): TGCGCCAGCAGCCTACACTCAGGGGGGAGCACTGAAGCTTTCTTT. Translating gives CASSLHSGGSTEAFF. The rearrangement joins TRBV4-3 to TRBJ1-1, with 7 bases identical to TRBD1. CDR3 length: 15 amino acids. CDR1 is LGHNA, CDR2 YSLEER, per germline. V shed 4 bases and J 4 bases; nucleotides not matched to a gene: 9.

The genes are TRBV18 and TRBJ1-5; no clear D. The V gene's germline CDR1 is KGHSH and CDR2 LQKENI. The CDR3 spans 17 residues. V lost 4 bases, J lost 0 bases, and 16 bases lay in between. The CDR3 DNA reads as TGTGCCAGCTCACGTATCGGGGTCCTTTATAGCAATCAGCCCCAGCATTTT. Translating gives CASSRIGVLYSNQPQHF. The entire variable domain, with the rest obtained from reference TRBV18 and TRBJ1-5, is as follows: NAGVMQNPRHLVRRRGQEARLRCSPMKGHSHVYWYRQLPEEGLKFMVYLQKENIIDESGMPKERFSAEFPKEGPSILRIQQVVRGDSAAYFCASSRIGVLYSNQPQHFGDGTRLSIL.

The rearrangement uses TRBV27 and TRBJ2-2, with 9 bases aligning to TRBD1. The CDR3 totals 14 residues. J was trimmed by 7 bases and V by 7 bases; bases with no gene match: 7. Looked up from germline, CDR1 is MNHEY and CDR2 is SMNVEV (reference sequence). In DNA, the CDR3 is TGTGCCAGCAATATACAGGGGGCAATCGGGGAGCTGTTTTTT. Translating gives CASNIQGAIGELFF.

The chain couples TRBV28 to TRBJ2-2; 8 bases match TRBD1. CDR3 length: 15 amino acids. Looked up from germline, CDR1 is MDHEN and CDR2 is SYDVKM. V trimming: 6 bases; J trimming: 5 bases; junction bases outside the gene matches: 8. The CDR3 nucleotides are TGTGCCAGCAGAAACCAGGGGGCGAGGACCGGGGAGCTGTTTTTT. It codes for CASRNQGARTGELFF.

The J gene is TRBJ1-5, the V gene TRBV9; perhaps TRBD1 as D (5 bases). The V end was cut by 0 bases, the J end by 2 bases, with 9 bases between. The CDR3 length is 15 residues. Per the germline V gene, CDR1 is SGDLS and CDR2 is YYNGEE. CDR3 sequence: CASSVGQGGNQPQHF. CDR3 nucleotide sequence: TGTGCCAGCAGCGTAGGGCAGGGCGGCAATCAGCCCCAGCATTTT.